Sequencing of this TCR beta chain was carried out in a study of T cell responses to AZD1222 COVID-19 vaccine. Study background: Pooling was applied to second doses at about 4 or about 12 weeks. Overall study results and limits: Spike-wide vaccine-associated CD4 TCRs dominated at 160-218 and 743-854. Baseline serology detected seropositivity in only six AZD1222 recipients.

Generated by immunoSEQ multiplex PCR, the TCRdb table keeps only in-frame clones and is missing some. The sample yields approximately 150,000 clones, around 89% seen once. Trimming removed 6 bases from V and 9 bases from J; junction bases left unmatched: 8. CDR1 and CDR2 from the germline V gene are MNHEY and SVGAGI. The CDR3 length is 13 residues. On this clone itself: What it recognizes is unknown.

The clonotype comes from an adult in good health. Sequences were derived from peripheral blood, sampled on day 0 of AZD1222 vaccination. The V and J genes are TRBV6-5 and TRBJ2-1; 7 bases fit TRBD2. The DNA of the CDR3 is TGTGCCAGCAGGTTAGCGGGTGGGGGTGAGCAGTTCTTC. Its protein product is CASRLAGGGEQFF.